The present T cell receptor (beta chain) was sequenced within a study of cytomegalovirus exposure and HLA in healthy donors. Study conclusions and caveats: Compared with the approximately 680-donor mean, an Asian-associated ancestry cluster reportedly had fewer N-insertions, according to a later analysis. Prior analysis indicated that the majority of TCR beta V segments exhibited productivity approximately 90% or approximately 30% of the time.

Vbeta (60) and Jbeta (13) primers were used in the PCR. The assay was immunoSEQ multiplex PCR, and TCRdb's table has in-frame clones only and misses some. The sample records 130,000 or so clones, about three quarters being singletons. About this clone itself: Its antigen is not identified.

The CDR3 spans 13 residues. V was clipped by 3 bases and J by 6 bases; unmatched bases: 5. Germline values: CDR1 GTSNPN, CDR2 SVGIG (reference sequence). The sequence was collected from a female donor in good health and CMV-seropositive. V gene TRBV30 combines with J gene TRBJ2-1; 7 nucleotides match TRBD2. Sequencing input: PBMCs. The CDR3 loop is CAWSPTSRNEQFF. The CDR3, as DNA: TGTGCCTGGAGCCCGACTAGCCGCAATGAGCAGTTCTTC.